These 10 T cell receptor beta chains originate from one sample sequenced in a study of circulating CD8 cells and anti-PD-1 response in melanoma. The QIAseq Immune Repertoire TCR panel built the libraries from roughly 15 ng of total RNA. TCRdb re-called the reads through MiXCR, storing one row per CDR3 protein. The data show about 430 distinct CDR3 sequences, with 9.3% seen just once and about 56% held by the top ten. Four subsets defined by PD-1 and/or TIGIT were sorted from live CD3+CD8+TCRalphabeta+ cells. The sample here was CD8+ T cells from PBMCs, taken at baseline or after one month of anti-PD-1 therapy (not recorded which). These receptors were obtained from a human donor with melanoma.

About this clonotype: Possible read error: a much larger clone is one base away. Here the CDR3 omits its conserved ending phenylalanine or tryptophan, so a read error is the likely source. The chain has TRBV7-9 and TRBJ2-5; D ambiguous. Germline-derived CDR1 and CDR2 are SEHNR and FQNEAQ (reference sequence). Trimming cost V 3 bases and J 6 bases, with 5 bases left between them. The CDR3 contains 11 residues. The CDR3 DNA sequence: TGTGCCAGCAGCTTGGGGAAGACCCAGTACGTC. It yields the protein CASSLGKTQYV.

By share, this clonotype ranks as large. CDR3 in amino acids: CASSEGASGYTDTQYF. DNA for the CDR3: TGTGCCAGCAGTGAAGGGGCTAGCGGGTACACAGATACGCAGTATTTT. J is TRBJ2-3 and V is TRBV2; TRBD2 matches 8 bases. The ends lost 1 base at V and 2 bases at J; junction bases unmatched: 5. The germline CDR1 and CDR2 sequences are SNHLY and FYNNEI. The CDR3 runs to 16 residues. Full variable domain (missing parts from reference TRBV2 and TRBJ2-3): EPEVTQTPSHQVTQMGQEVILRCVPISNHLYFYWYRQILGQKVEFLVSFYNNEISEKSEIFDDQFSVERPDGSNFTLKIRSTKLEDSAMYFCASSEGASGYTDTQYFGPGTRLTVL.

This clonotype counts as medium-sized. V is TRBV20-1 and J is TRBJ2-1; 9 bases are shared with TRBD1. V dropped 5 bases and J dropped 4; count of bases not matched to a gene: 9. CDR1 and CDR2 (germline): DFQATT, SNEGSKA (reference sequence). The CDR3 is made up of 15 amino acids. Here the CDR3 DNA reads TGCAGTGCTCGCTCCGGGACAGGGACGTACAATGAGCAGTTCTTC. It codes for CSARSGTGTYNEQFF.

By share, this clonotype ranks as medium-sized (0.01 to 0.1%). The J gene is TRBJ1-1, the V gene TRBV28, with TRBD1 matching over 9 bases. CDR1 is MDHEN, CDR2 SYDVKM, per germline. CDR3 size: 17 residues. V lost 4 bases, J lost 6 bases, and 15 bases stayed unmatched. CDR3 nucleotide sequence: TGTGCCAGCAGTTCCCTGAAAAAAAACAGGGGGCGGGCTGAAGCTTTCTTT. This codes for CASSSLKKNRGRAEAFF.

Comment on this clonotype: A much larger clonotype is one base distant, so this may be a read error. J is TRBJ2-1 and V is TRBV19; 10 nucleotides agree with TRBD2. Germline CDR1 LNHDA, CDR2 SQIVND (reference sequence). CDR3 length: 15 residues. The chain's CDR3 is CASSTASGSHNEQLF. CDR3 nucleotides: TGTGCCAGTAGTACGGCTAGCGGGAGCCACAATGAGCAGCTCTTC.

Relative to its sample, this clonotype is medium-sized. The chain recombines TRBV7-2 with TRBJ2-4; perhaps TRBD1 as D (6 bases). Trimming pared 5 bases from V and 4 bases from J, leaving 15 bases between. Germline V gives CDR1 SGHTA, CDR2 FQGNSA. The CDR3 consists of 15 residues. The CDR3 DNA is TGTGCCAGCAGCGTAATAGGGGGTGGGAAAAACATTCAGTACTTC. It yields the protein CASSVIGGGKNIQYF.

The sample holds a few counts of this clonotype. The chain recombines TRBV14 with TRBJ2-7; TRBD2 matches at 10 bases. The CDR3 runs 13 residues. J gave up 13 bases and V 4 bases, and 10 bases lay outside the gene matches. The germline V gene has CDR1 SGHDN and CDR2 FVKESK. DNA for the CDR3: TGTGCCAGCAGCCCTGGACTAGCGGTAAAAACCTACTTC. Its translation is CASSPGLAVKTYF. Full variable domain (rest looked up from reference TRBV14 and TRBJ2-7): EAGVTQFPSHSVIEKGQTVTLRCDPISGHDNLYWYRRVMGKEIKFLLHFVKESKQDESGMPNNRFLAERTGGTYSTLKVQPAELEDSGVYFCASSPGLAVKTYFGPGTRLTVT.

By share of the sample, this clonotype is medium-sized. The genes are TRBV19 and TRBJ2-1; TRBD1 matches 7 bases. This CDR3 spans 13 amino acids. CDR1 and CDR2 (germline): LNHDA, SQIVND (reference sequence). The V segment lost 5 bases and the J segment 7 bases; nucleotides outside the gene matches: 5. The CDR3 protein is CASSRAGGNEQFF. The CDR3 nucleotides read TGTGCCAGTAGTCGGGCAGGGGGTAATGAGCAGTTCTTC.

This chain links TRBV19 with TRBJ2-1; D might be TRBD1 (6 bases). Per germline, CDR1 LNHDA and CDR2 SQIVND (reference sequence). This CDR3 contains 14 residues. Trimming took 4 bases from V and 3 from J, leaving 10 bases between them. The CDR3 loop is CASSNRVFYNEQFF. The CDR3, as DNA: TGTGCCAGTAGTAACAGGGTATTCTACAATGAGCAGTTCTTC.

In its sample, this clonotype is medium-sized (0.01 to 0.1%). The chain carries TRBV15 and TRBJ2-2; D is unclear. CDR1 is LNHNV and CDR2 is YYDKDF in the germline V gene (reference sequence). With 0 bases removed from V and 5 bases from J, the gap between germline ends came to 13 bases. The CDR3 is 16 residues long. The CDR3 is CATSREGYSETGELFF. CDR3 DNA sequence: TGTGCCACCAGCAGAGAGGGATATTCGGAAACCGGGGAGCTGTTTTTT.